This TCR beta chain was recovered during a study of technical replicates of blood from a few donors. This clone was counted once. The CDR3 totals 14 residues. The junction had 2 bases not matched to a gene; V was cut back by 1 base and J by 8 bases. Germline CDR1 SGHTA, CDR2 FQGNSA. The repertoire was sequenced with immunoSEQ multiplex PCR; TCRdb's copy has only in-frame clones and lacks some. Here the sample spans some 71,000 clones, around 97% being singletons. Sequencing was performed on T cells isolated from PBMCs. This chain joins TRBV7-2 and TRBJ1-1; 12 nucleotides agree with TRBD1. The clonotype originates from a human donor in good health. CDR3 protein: CASSLVGTGGEAFF. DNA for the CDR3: TGTGCCAGCAGCTTAGTCGGGACAGGGGGCGAAGCTTTCTTT. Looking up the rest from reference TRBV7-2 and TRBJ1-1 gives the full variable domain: GAGVSQSPSNKVTEKGKDVELRCDPISGHTALYWYRQSLGQGLEFLIYFQGNSAPDKSGLPSDRFSAERTGGSVSTLTIQRTQQEDSAVYLCASSLVGTGGEAFFGQGTRLTVV.